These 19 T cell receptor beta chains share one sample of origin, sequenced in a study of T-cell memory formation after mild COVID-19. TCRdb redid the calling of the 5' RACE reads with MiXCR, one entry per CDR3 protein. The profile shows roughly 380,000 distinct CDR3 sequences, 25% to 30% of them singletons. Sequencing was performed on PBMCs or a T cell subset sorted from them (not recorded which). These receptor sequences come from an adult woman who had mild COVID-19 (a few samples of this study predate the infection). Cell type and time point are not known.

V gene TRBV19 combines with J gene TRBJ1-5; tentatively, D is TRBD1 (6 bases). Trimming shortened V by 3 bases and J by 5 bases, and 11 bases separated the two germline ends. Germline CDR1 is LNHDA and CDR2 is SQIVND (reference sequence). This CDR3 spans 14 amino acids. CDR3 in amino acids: CASSMDSVYQPQHF. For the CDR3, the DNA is TGTGCCAGTAGTATGGACAGCGTTTATCAGCCCCAGCATTTT.

Here the CDR3 reads CASSEGQAGYGYTF. The CDR3 DNA is TGCGCCAGCAGCGAGGGACAGGCAGGCTATGGCTACACCTTC. This chain connects TRBV5-1 to TRBJ1-2; 8 nucleotides agree with TRBD1. J lost 4 bases, V lost 4 bases, and 6 bases had no gene match. The CDR3 is 14 amino acids. Germline lookup yields CDR1 SGHRS and CDR2 YFSETQ.

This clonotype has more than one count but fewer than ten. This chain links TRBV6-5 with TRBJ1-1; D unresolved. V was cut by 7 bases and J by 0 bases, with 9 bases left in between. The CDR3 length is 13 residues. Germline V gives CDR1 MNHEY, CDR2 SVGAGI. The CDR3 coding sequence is TGTGCCAGCAACGATCCCTTGAACACTGAAGCTTTCTTT. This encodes CASNDPLNTEAFF.

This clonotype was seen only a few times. The DNA for the CDR3 is TGTGCCAGCAGTTCCCTGCGCCGTCCTGAAGCTTTCTTT. Translation gives CASSSLRRPEAFF. The chain uses TRBV11-2 and TRBJ1-1; no clear D. Trimming shortened V by 6 bases and J by 6 bases, and 14 bases separated the two germline ends. Germline V lookup: CDR1 SGHAT, CDR2 FQNNGV. There are 13 residues in the CDR3.

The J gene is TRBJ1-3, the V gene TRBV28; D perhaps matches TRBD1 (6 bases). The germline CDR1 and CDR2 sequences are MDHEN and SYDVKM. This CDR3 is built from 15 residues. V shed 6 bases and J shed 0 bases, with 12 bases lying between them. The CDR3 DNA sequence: TGTGCCAGCAGCAACAGGGCCAGCTCTGGAAACACCATATATTTT. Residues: CASSNRASSGNTIYF.

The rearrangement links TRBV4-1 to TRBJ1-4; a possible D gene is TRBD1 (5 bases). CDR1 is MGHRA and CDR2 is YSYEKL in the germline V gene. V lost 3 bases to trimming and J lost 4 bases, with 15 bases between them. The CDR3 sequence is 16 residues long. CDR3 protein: CASSQLTGPRNEKLFF. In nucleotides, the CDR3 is TGCGCCAGCAGCCAGTTAACAGGACCCCGTAATGAAAAACTGTTTTTT.

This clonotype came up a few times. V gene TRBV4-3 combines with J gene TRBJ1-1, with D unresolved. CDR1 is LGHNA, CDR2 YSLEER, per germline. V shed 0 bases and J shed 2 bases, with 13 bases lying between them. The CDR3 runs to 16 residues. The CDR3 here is CASSQDGASVNTEAFF. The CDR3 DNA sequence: TGCGCCAGCAGCCAAGACGGAGCGTCAGTCAACACTGAAGCTTTCTTT.

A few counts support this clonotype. CDR3 nucleotide sequence: TGCGCCAGCAGCTCACAGGACGGGGACACTGAAGCTTTCTTT. It translates to CASSSQDGDTEAFF. The chain couples TRBV5-1 to TRBJ1-1; D possibly corresponds to TRBD1 (5 bases). The germline gives CDR1 SGHRS, CDR2 YFSETQ. This CDR3 has 14 amino acids. Trimming left V 3 bases short and J 3 bases short, with 12 bases between.

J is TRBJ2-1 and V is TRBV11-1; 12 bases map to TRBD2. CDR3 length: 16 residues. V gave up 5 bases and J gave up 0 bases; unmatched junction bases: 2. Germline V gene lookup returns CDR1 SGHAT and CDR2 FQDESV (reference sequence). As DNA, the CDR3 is TGTGCCAGCAGCCGACTAGCGGGGGCCTCCTACAATGAGCAGTTCTTC. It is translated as CASSRLAGASYNEQFF.

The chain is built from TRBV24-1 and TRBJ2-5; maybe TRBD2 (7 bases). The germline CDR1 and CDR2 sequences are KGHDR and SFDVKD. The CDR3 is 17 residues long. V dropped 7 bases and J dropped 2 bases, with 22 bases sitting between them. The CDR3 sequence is CATRSGMDSLGQETQYF. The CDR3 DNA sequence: TGTGCCACCAGGAGCGGGATGGACAGCCTGGGACAAGAGACCCAGTACTTC.

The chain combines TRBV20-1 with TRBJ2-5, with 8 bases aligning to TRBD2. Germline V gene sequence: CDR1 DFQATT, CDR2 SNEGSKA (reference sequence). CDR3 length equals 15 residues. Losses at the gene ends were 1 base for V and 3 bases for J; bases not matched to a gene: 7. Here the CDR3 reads CSARVGSGVEETQYF. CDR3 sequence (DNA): TGCAGTGCTAGAGTCGGTAGCGGGGTAGAAGAGACCCAGTACTTC.

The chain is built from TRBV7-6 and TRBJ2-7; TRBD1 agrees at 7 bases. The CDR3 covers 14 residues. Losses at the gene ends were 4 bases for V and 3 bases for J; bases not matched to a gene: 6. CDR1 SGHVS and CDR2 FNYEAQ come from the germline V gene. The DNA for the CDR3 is TGTGCCAGCAGCTCTCCAGGGGGACGCTACGAGCAGTACTTC. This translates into CASSSPGGRYEQYF.

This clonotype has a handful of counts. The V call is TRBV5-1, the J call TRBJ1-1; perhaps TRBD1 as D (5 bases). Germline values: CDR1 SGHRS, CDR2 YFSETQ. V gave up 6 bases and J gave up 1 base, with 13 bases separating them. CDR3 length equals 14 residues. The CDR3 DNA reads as TGCGCCAGCACCAAAGGGACGGGGAACACTGAAGCTTTCTTT. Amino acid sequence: CASTKGTGNTEAFF.

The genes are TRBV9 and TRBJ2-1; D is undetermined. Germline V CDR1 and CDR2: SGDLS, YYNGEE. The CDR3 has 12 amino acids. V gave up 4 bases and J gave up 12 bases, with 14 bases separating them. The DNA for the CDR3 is TGTGCCAGCAGCAAAGGGCGACAAAGGCAGTTCTTC. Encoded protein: CASSKGRQRQFF. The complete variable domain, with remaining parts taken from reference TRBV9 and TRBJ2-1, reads DSGVTQTPKHLITATGQRVTLRCSPRSGDLSVYWYQQSLDQGLQFLIQYYNGEERAKGNILERFSAQQFPDLHSELNLSSLELGDSALYFCASSKGRQRQFFGPGTRLTVL.

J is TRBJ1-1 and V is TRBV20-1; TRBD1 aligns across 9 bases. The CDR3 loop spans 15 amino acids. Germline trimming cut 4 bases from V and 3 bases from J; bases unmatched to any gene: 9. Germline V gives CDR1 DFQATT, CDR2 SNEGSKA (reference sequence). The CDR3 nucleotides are TGCAGTGCTACCTCGCCGGGACAGGGCCACACTGAAGCTTTCTTT. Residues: CSATSPGQGHTEAFF.

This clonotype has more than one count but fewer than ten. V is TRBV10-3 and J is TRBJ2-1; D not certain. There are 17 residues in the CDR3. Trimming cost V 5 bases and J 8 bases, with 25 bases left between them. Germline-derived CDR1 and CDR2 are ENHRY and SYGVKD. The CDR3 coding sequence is TGTGCCATCAGTAACCCCCCTAGAGTCCCCACCGGCGATGAGCAGTTCTTC. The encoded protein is CAISNPPRVPTGDEQFF.

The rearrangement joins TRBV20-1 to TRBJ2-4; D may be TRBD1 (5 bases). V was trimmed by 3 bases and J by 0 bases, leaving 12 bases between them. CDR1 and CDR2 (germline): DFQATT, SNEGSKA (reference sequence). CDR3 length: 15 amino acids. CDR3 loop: CSASPWTLAKNIQYF. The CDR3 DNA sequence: TGCAGTGCTAGTCCTTGGACATTAGCCAAAAACATTCAGTACTTC.

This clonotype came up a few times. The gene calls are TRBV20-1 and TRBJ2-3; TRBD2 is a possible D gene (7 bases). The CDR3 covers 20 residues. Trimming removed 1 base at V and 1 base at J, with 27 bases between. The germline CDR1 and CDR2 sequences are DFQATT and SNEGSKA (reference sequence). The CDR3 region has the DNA TGCAGTGCTAGAGGGCCGACTAGCAGGGGAGGGATGGTTGGCACAGATACGCAGTATTTT. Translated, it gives CSARGPTSRGGMVGTDTQYF.

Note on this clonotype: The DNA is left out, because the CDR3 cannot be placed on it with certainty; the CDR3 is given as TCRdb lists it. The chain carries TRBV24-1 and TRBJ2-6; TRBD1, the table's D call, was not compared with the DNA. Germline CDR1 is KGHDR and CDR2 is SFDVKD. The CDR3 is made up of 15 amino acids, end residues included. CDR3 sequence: CATSDFGAGANVLTF.